This TCR beta chain stems from a study of OX40 agonist ivuxolimab in advanced cancers. Study-wide context: Six ivuxolimab dose levels, 0.01 to 10 mg/kg, were given intravenously every 2 weeks. Aged roughly 20 to 85 with a mean of 60 years, they were almost 85% male.

Study conclusions and caveats: A proportion of nonresponders additionally exhibited low normalized T-cell clonal expansion. Mean expanded clone counts were higher in CD8+ than CD4+ T cells.

This CDR3 is built from 13 residues. Germline values: CDR1 SGHDN, CDR2 FVKESK. The V gene lost 7 bases and the J gene lost 8 bases, with 12 bases spanning the gap. As concerns this clone: No antigen is known for it.

The data were produced by immunoSEQ multiplex PCR, yet TCRdb's version contains in-frame clones alone and is incomplete. The sample contains 55,000 to 70,000 clones, 70% to 90% of which appear only once. The specimen comprised CD4+ or CD8+ T cells sorted from blood, sampled in a trial of the OX40 agonist ivuxolimab. The V gene is TRBV14, the J gene TRBJ1-6; D is unclear. The clonotype originates from an adult with an advanced solid tumor such as melanoma, head and neck, liver or kidney cancer. The DNA for the CDR3 is TGTGCCAGCAACGTGGGGATGGATTCACCCCTCCACTTT. Protein: CASNVGMDSPLHF.